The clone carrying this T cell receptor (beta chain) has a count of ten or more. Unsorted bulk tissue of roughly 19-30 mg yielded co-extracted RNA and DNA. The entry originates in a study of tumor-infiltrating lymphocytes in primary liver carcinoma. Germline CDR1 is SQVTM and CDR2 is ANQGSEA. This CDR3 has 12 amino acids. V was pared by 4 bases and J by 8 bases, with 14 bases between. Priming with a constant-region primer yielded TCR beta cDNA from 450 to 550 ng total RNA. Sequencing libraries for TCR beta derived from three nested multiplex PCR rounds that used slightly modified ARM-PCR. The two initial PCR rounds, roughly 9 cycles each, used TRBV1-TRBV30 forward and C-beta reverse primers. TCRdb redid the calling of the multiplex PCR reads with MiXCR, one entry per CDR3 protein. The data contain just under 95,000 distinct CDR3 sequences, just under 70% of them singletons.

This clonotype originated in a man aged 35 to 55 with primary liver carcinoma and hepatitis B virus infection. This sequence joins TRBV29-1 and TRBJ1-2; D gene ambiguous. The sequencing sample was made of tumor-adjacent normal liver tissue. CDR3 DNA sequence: TGCAGCGTTGCTTGGCGAAATGGAGGCTACACCTTC. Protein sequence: CSVAWRNGGYTF. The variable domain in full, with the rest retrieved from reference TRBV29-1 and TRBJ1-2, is SAVISQKPSRDICQRGTSLTIQCQVDSQVTMMFWYRQQPGQSLTLIATANQGSEATYESGFVIDKFPISRPNLTFSTLTVSNMSPEDSSIYLCSVAWRNGGYTFGSGTRLTVV.